The clone carrying this T cell receptor beta chain was seen more than once but under ten times. Its antigen is as yet unknown. Data came from immunoSEQ multiplex PCR; TCRdb stores just in-frame clones and leaves some out. Of some 73,000 clones listed, around 76% are singletons. Chemo-refractory metastatic non-small-cell lung cancer patients underwent focal radiation alongside CTLA-4 blockade with ipilimumab. The data originate from a study of radiotherapy plus CTLA-4 blockade in lung cancer. For the study at large: There were objective responses in 15% to 20% of patients, and roughly 33% had disease control. Points from the study as a whole: Reports identified early blood T cell clone dynamics, with interferon-beta, as the best response predictor. Tumor-derived TCR clones expanded in blood after radiotherapy plus ipilimumab.

There are 14 residues in the CDR3. Germline loops: CDR1 WNHNN, CDR2 SYGVQD (reference sequence). Germline trimming cut 7 bases from V and 2 bases from J; bases unmatched to any gene: 7. The sample was peripheral blood, taken from a patient treated with radiotherapy plus ipilimumab. The chain is built from TRBV10-1 and TRBJ1-2; TRBD1 matches 7 bases. The receptor was derived from a human donor with non-small cell lung cancer whose response to radiotherapy plus ipilimumab could not be evaluated. Some clones in this sample may be carry-over from other donors' samples. CDR3 residues: CASKPRQGNYGYTF. CDR3 coding DNA: TGCGCCAGCAAACCCAGACAGGGAAACTATGGCTACACCTTC.